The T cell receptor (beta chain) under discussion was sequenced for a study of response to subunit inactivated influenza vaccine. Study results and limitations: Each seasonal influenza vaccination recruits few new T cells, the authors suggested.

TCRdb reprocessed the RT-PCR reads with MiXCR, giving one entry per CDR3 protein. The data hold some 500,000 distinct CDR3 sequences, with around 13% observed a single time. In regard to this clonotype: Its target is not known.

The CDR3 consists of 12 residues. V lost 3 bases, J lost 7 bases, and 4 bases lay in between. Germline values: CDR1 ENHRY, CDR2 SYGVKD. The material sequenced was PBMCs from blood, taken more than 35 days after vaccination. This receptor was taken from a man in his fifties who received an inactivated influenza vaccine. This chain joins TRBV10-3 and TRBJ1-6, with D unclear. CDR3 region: CAISDGNSPLHF. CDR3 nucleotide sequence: TGTGCCATCAGTGACGGGAATTCACCCCTCCACTTT.